What follows are 32 T cell receptor beta chains derived from one specimen sequenced in a study of CDR3 diversity in severe acne. TCRdb fed the PCR reads into MiXCR, producing one record per CDR3 protein. The table shows some 84,000 distinct CDR3 sequences, with about 50% occurring only once. Material for sequencing was blood. The receptor source for this set is a male donor in good health, serving as a control.

As for this clonotype: One end of the junction varies from germline; a read error may be responsible. This chain links TRBV6-5 with TRBJ1-3; no clear D. Germline V gives CDR1 MNHEY, CDR2 SVGAGI. The CDR3 totals 14 residues. In nucleotides, the CDR3 is TGTGCCAGCAGCCCTCTAGCGGGAGGAAAGACCATATATTTT. Translated: CASSPLAGGKTIYF.

This chain joins TRBV12-3 or TRBV12-4 and TRBJ1-6; no clear D. This CDR3 region has 14 residues. V lost 7 bases and J lost 5, with 12 bases in between. In nucleotides, the CDR3 is TGTGCCAGCACCCTAGACACAGATAATTCACCCCTCCACTTT. Amino acids: CASTLDTDNSPLHF.

This chain connects TRBV20-1 to TRBJ1-3; TRBD1 matches at 7 bases. The V segment lost 3 bases and the J segment 0 bases; nucleotides outside the gene matches: 5. Germline assignment: CDR1 DFQATT and CDR2 SNEGSKA (reference sequence). This CDR3 comprises 15 residues. CDR3 in amino acids: CSARGDRTSGNTIYF. CDR3 sequence (DNA): TGCAGTGCTAGGGGGGACAGAACCTCTGGAAACACCATATATTTT.

There are a few counts of this clonotype. The V and J genes are TRBV5-1 and TRBJ1-1; D remains ambiguous. The CDR3 extends over 12 amino acids. Germline CDR1 SGHRS, CDR2 YFSETQ. The V gene lost 2 bases and the J gene lost 6 bases, with 8 bases spanning the gap. The CDR3 coding sequence is TGCGCCAGCAGCTTTGTAGGTGCTGAAGCTTTCTTT. Translating it yields CASSFVGAEAFF.

The CDR3 reads CASSGLAGGYNEQFF. In DNA form, the CDR3 reads TGTGCCAGCAGTGGACTAGCGGGGGGCTACAATGAGCAGTTCTTC. This sequence joins TRBV6-5 and TRBJ2-1, with 14 positions matching TRBD2. There are 15 residues in the CDR3. The junction had 0 bases not matched to a gene; V was cut back by 5 bases and J by 3 bases. The germline CDR1 and CDR2 sequences are MNHEY and SVGAGI.

At least ten counts were recorded for this clonotype. The V and J genes are TRBV2 and TRBJ2-5; TRBD2 is a possible D gene (6 bases). The CDR3 spans 12 residues. Germline loops: CDR1 SNHLY, CDR2 FYNNEI. Trimming took off 10 bases at V and 1 base at J, with 10 bases between the two ends. DNA of the CDR3: TGTGCCACTCGGGACTTCCAAGAGACCCAGTACTTC. Encoded protein: CATRDFQETQYF. The full variable domain, with the rest looked up from reference TRBV2 and TRBJ2-5, is EPEVTQTPSHQVTQMGQEVILRCVPISNHLYFYWYRQILGQKVEFLVSFYNNEISEKSEIFDDQFSVERPDGSNFTLKIRSTKLEDSAMYFCATRDFQETQYFGPGTRLLVL.

The sample holds many counts of this clonotype. This chain uses TRBV7-3 with TRBJ2-5; D may be TRBD1 (6 bases). Trimming took 5 bases from V and 5 from J, leaving 15 bases between them. Germline loops: CDR1 SGHTA, CDR2 FQGTGA. This CDR3 is built from 14 residues. CDR3 in DNA: TGTGCCAGCAGCAAAAAGGGGGAAAGGGAGACCCAGTACTTC. It specifies CASSKKGERETQYF.

The table lists this clonotype with a few counts. Sequence at one end of the junction differs from germline and may be a read error. The rearrangement uses TRBV20-1 and TRBJ2-1; tentative D call: TRBD2 (7 bases). The CDR3 totals 9 residues. CDR1 and CDR2 from the germline V gene are DFQATT and SNEGSKA (reference sequence). As DNA, the CDR3 is TGCAGTGCTGGGAAGGGGGGGGGCTTC. Protein sequence: CSAGKGGGF.

The chain couples TRBV29-1 to TRBJ2-1; TRBD2 matches 8 bases. V shed 1 base and J 4 bases; nucleotides not matched to a gene: 3. The length of the CDR3 is 14 residues. CDR1 is SQVTM and CDR2 is ANQGSEA in the germline V gene. The CDR3 bases are TGCAGCGTTGAAGGGGCTAGCGGGTACAATGAGCAGTTCTTC. It translates to CSVEGASGYNEQFF.

This clonotype showed up just a few times. The chain employs TRBV7-9 and TRBJ1-2; D might be TRBD1 (6 bases). Germline V gene data show CDR1 as SEHNR and CDR2 as FQNEAQ (reference sequence). This CDR3 region has 13 residues. V gave up 3 bases and J gave up 8 bases, with 13 bases separating them. The CDR3 DNA reads TGTGCCAGCAGCTTGTTAGGGGGACAAGGCTACACCTTC. Protein sequence: CASSLLGGQGYTF. The variable domain in full, completed from reference TRBV7-9 and TRBJ1-2, reads DTGVSQNPRHKITKRGQNVTFRCDPISEHNRLYWYRQTLGQGPEFLTYFQNEAQLEKSRLLSDRFSAERPKGSFSTLEIQRTEQGDSAMYLCASSLLGGQGYTFGSGTRLTVV.

CDR3 protein: CASSPQKGMNTEAFF. The CDR3, as DNA: TGTGCCAGCAGCCCCCAGAAGGGAATGAACACTGAAGCTTTCTTT. This chain connects TRBV2 to TRBJ1-1; no reliable D call. There are 15 residues in the CDR3. Germline CDR1 SNHLY, CDR2 FYNNEI. V lost 6 bases, J lost 0 bases, and 14 bases lay in between.

This clonotype was observed a few times. The chain links TRBV7-6 to TRBJ2-2; D not certain. V lost 5 bases, J lost 0 bases, and 10 bases lay in between. The CDR3 covers 15 residues. Per germline, CDR1 SGHVS and CDR2 FNYEAQ. The CDR3 is CASSTQDANTGELFF. DNA for the CDR3: TGTGCCAGCAGCACCCAAGACGCGAACACCGGGGAGCTGTTTTTT.

The rearrangement uses TRBV20-1 and TRBJ2-7; 9 bases match TRBD1. Per the germline V gene, CDR1 is DFQATT and CDR2 is SNEGSKA (reference sequence). CDR3 length equals 16 residues. The V and J ends lost 5 bases and 5 bases, in that order; junction bases with no gene match: 16. As DNA, the CDR3 is TGCAGTGCTCAAACCGCGGGACAGGGAGGGCCCAACGAGCAGTACTTC. Translation: CSAQTAGQGGPNEQYF.

Ten or more counts support this clonotype. V is TRBV12-3 or TRBV12-4 and J is TRBJ2-1; 8 nucleotides agree with TRBD2. Trimming removed 5 bases from V and 12 bases from J; junction bases left unmatched: 6. This CDR3 has 12 residues. CDR3 sequence: CASSVIAGRQFF. CDR3 sequence (DNA): TGTGCCAGCAGTGTTATAGCGGGACGGCAGTTCTTC.

This chain uses TRBV2 with TRBJ1-4; D unresolved. In germline, CDR1 is SNHLY, CDR2 FYNNEI. Trimming left V 4 bases short and J 0 bases short, with 0 bases between. The CDR3 spans 12 residues. The CDR3 DNA sequence: TGTGCCAGCAGTGCAACTAATGAAAAACTGTTTTTT. Translated, it gives CASSATNEKLFF.

The chain is built from TRBV25-1 and TRBJ1-5; tentative D call: TRBD1 (5 bases). The CDR3 consists of 13 residues. V was clipped by 5 bases and J by 4 bases, with 9 bases between them. Germline CDR1 is MGHDK and CDR2 is SYGVNS. CDR3: CASSQGANQPQHF. The CDR3 bases are TGTGCCAGCAGTCAGGGAGCGAATCAGCCCCAGCATTTT.

The rearrangement links TRBV20-1 to TRBJ1-2; D call uncertain. Trimming removed 0 bases at V and 2 bases at J, with 10 bases between. The CDR3 has 14 residues. Germline CDR1 is DFQATT and CDR2 is SNEGSKA (reference sequence). The CDR3 coding sequence is TGCAGTGCTAGAGATCAAGTGCAAAACTATGGCTACACCTTC. Translation gives CSARDQVQNYGYTF.

The chain recombines TRBV6-5 with TRBJ2-7, with 8 bases fitting TRBD1. V lost 2 bases to trimming and J lost 0 bases; unmatched junction nucleotides: 9. The germline CDR1 and CDR2 sequences are MNHEY and SVGAGI. The CDR3 covers 17 residues. Here the CDR3 DNA reads TGTGCCAGCAGTTACGGGCCCGGGACAGGATCCTCCTACGAGCAGTACTTC. Its translation is CASSYGPGTGSSYEQYF.

This clonotype was observed a handful of times. CDR3 coding DNA: TGTGCCAGCGTCCGGGGGGGCAATCAGCCCCAGCATTTT. This translates into CASVRGGNQPQHF. This chain links TRBV6-6 with TRBJ1-5, with a tentative D call TRBD1 (5 bases). The CDR3 contains 13 residues. CDR1 and CDR2 from the germline V gene are MNHNY and SVGAGI (reference sequence). Trimming took 8 bases from V and 2 from J, leaving 10 bases between them.

The chain recombines TRBV10-1 with TRBJ1-1, with no clear D. The CDR3 has 13 residues. The germline gives CDR1 WNHNN, CDR2 SYGVQD (reference sequence). Trimming removed 8 bases from V and 0 bases from J, with 10 bases in between. The CDR3 region is CASQAVMNTEAFF. CDR3 nucleotides: TGCGCCAGCCAGGCAGTCATGAACACTGAAGCTTTCTTT.

V usage is TRBV7-2 and J usage is TRBJ2-5; 9 bases are a match to TRBD2. CDR3 length: 16 amino acids. V shed 1 base and J 5 bases; nucleotides not matched to a gene: 8. Germline V gives CDR1 SGHTA, CDR2 FQGNSA. The CDR3 nucleotides read TGTGCCAGCAGCTTAGTACTAGCGGGCCCCGGGGAGACCCAGTACTTC. Translated, it gives CASSLVLAGPGETQYF.

The CDR3 region has the DNA TGTGCCAGCAGCTTTGGGGCCGGCGGCACCGGGGAGCTGTTTTTT. Its protein product is CASSFGAGGTGELFF. This sequence joins TRBV7-2 and TRBJ2-2, with D maybe TRBD1 (5 bases). The CDR3 length is 15 residues. Germline CDR1 SGHTA, CDR2 FQGNSA. V lost 3 bases, J lost 4 bases, and 12 bases lay in between.

The chain combines TRBV5-5 with TRBJ1-1, with TRBD1 matching 8 bases. Germline V gene sequence: CDR1 SGHKS, CDR2 YYEKEE (reference sequence). V dropped 2 bases and J dropped 10; count of bases not matched to a gene: 4. This CDR3 contains 12 residues. CDR3: CASSFRQGRAFF. The CDR3 DNA is TGTGCCAGCAGCTTCCGACAGGGGCGAGCTTTCTTT. Using reference TRBV5-5 and TRBJ1-1 for the parts outside the CDR3, the full variable domain is DAGVTQSPTHLIKTRGQQVTLRCSPISGHKSVSWYQQVLGQGPQFIFQYYEKEERGRGNFPDRFSARQFPNYSSELNVNALLLGDSALYLCASSFRQGRAFFGQGTRLTVV.

In its sample, this clonotype was seen many times. The chain carries TRBV30 and TRBJ2-1; 11 bases agree with TRBD2. The CDR3 has 18 amino acids. Germline CDR1 and CDR2: GTSNPN and SVGIG (reference sequence). V shed 4 bases and J 2 bases; nucleotides not matched to a gene: 13. CDR3 bases: TGTGCCTGGACTAATCCCGGGACTAGCGGTAGCGCCTACAATGAGCAGTTCTTC. Translating gives CAWTNPGTSGSAYNEQFF.

The J gene is TRBJ2-7, the V gene TRBV7-2; D is possibly TRBD1 or TRBD2 (5 bases each). Germline loops: CDR1 SGHTA, CDR2 FQGNSA. The germline V and J ends were trimmed by 6 bases and 5 bases, with 23 bases remaining between them. The CDR3 totals 16 residues. The CDR3: CASRQGEADWDDEQYF. CDR3 nucleotides: TGTGCCAGCAGACAAGGGGAAGCGGACTGGGACGACGAGCAGTACTTC.

Concerning this clonotype itself: A single base separates this from a much larger clone, so it may be a read error. This sequence joins TRBV19 and TRBJ1-5; D unclear. Looked up from germline, CDR1 is LNHDA and CDR2 is SQIVND (reference sequence). V was cut by 1 base and J by 0 bases, with 10 bases left in between. This CDR3 is built from 16 residues. CDR3 sequence: CASSIAGPYSNQPQHF. As DNA, the CDR3 is TGTGCCAGTAGTATAGCAGGACCTTATAGCAATCAGCCCCAGCATTTT.

V usage is TRBV29-1 and J usage is TRBJ1-1, with D perhaps TRBD1 (5 bases). Germline assignment: CDR1 SQVTM and CDR2 ANQGSEA. V was trimmed by 7 bases and J by 1 base, leaving 16 bases between them. The CDR3 consists of 14 residues. CDR3: CSALDGTENTEAFF. The DNA of the CDR3 is TGCAGCGCTCTCGATGGGACGGAGAACACTGAAGCTTTCTTT.

In the case of this clonotype: This sequence may be a read error, since a much larger clone differs from it by one base. The chain is built from TRBV12-3 or TRBV12-4 and TRBJ1-2; D not certain. The CDR3 length is 13 residues. Here the CDR3 reads CASRKQRLYGHTF. The CDR3 DNA is TGTGCCAGCAGAAAACAGAGGCTCTATGGCCACACCTTC.

V usage is TRBV24-1 and J usage is TRBJ2-2, with TRBD2 matching 8 bases. There are 15 residues in the CDR3. From germline, CDR1 is KGHDR and CDR2 SFDVKD. Losses at the gene ends were 7 bases for V and 0 bases for J; bases not matched to a gene: 3. The CDR3 sequence is CATRSSGANTGELFF. The DNA of the CDR3 is TGTGCCACCAGAAGTAGCGGGGCGAACACCGGGGAGCTGTTTTTT.

This clonotype has at least ten counts. This CDR3 reads CATSRGGNQPQHF. In DNA, the CDR3 is TGTGCCACCAGCAGGGGGGGCAATCAGCCCCAGCATTTT. V usage is TRBV24-1 and J usage is TRBJ1-5; the match to TRBD1 covers 7 bases. From germline, CDR1 is KGHDR and CDR2 SFDVKD. Losses at the gene ends were 7 bases for V and 2 bases for J; bases not matched to a gene: 1. CDR3 length: 13 amino acids.

The rearrangement joins TRBV6-4 to TRBJ2-5, with 9 bases lining up with TRBD1. Per germline, CDR1 MRHNA and CDR2 SNTAGT. V was pared by 10 bases and J by 4 bases, with 4 bases of the junction left unmatched. The CDR3 spans 12 residues. CDR3 in amino acids: CATQGAGETQYF. Here the CDR3 DNA reads TGTGCCACACAGGGGGCTGGAGAGACCCAGTACTTC.

CDR3 sequence: CASSYGRGQPQHF. The CDR3 nucleotides are TGTGCCAGCAGTTACGGACGTGGGCAGCCCCAGCATTTT. This chain uses TRBV12-3 or TRBV12-4 with TRBJ1-5; D is ambiguous. This CDR3 contains 13 residues. Trimming left V 4 bases short and J 7 bases short, with 11 bases between.